The 17 T cell receptor beta chains below all came from one sample that was sequenced in a study of T cell responses to AZD1222 COVID-19 vaccine. The assay was immunoSEQ multiplex PCR, and TCRdb's table has in-frame clones only and misses some. The table includes 150,000 to 200,000 clones, 70% to 90% detected once. Sequenced here: peripheral blood, sampled 28 days after the second AZD1222 dose. Source of these receptors: an adult who received the AZD1222 COVID-19 vaccine.

This clone was seen only once. V and J are TRBV7-6 and TRBJ2-5; either TRBD1 or TRBD2 may supply D (5 bases each). The V gene lost 0 bases and the J gene lost 1 base, with 9 bases spanning the gap. CDR1 and CDR2 from the germline V gene are SGHVS and FNYEAQ. CDR3 length: 15 residues. CDR3 DNA sequence: TGTGCCAGCAGCTTAGCGGGGACCCTCCAAGAGACCCAGTACTTC. Encoded protein: CASSLAGTLQETQYF. Complete variable domain (other parts from reference TRBV7-6 and TRBJ2-5): GAGVSQSPRYKVTKRGQDVALRCDPISGHVSLYWYRQALGQGPEFLTYFNYEAQQDKSGLPNDRFSAERPEGSISTLTIQRTEQRDSAMYRCASSLAGTLQETQYFGPGTRLLVL.

V gene TRBV5-6 combines with J gene TRBJ1-2, with D possibly TRBD1 on 5 matching bases. The V and J ends lost 1 base and 4 bases respectively, with 11 bases between them. The CDR3 is 14 amino acids. Germline V gives CDR1 SGHDT, CDR2 YYEEEE. CDR3 nucleotides: TGTGCCAGCAGCTTGTTGGGGGACCTCTATGGCTACACCTTC. This translates into CASSLLGDLYGYTF.

V and J are TRBV7-2 and TRBJ1-2; no clear D gene. The V and J ends lost 0 bases and 2 bases respectively, with 4 bases between them. CDR1 and CDR2 from the germline V gene are SGHTA and FQGNSA. The CDR3 is 13 residues long. CDR3 protein: CASSLAGNYGYTF. CDR3 coding DNA: TGTGCCAGCAGCTTAGCAGGGAACTATGGCTACACCTTC.

This chain connects TRBV21-1 to TRBJ1-2; TRBD1, as called in the table, went unchecked against the DNA. TRBV21-1 counts as a pseudogene. This CDR3 has 16 amino acids. The CDR3 reads CASSKSGQGINRGYTF. The CDR3 region has the DNA TGTGCCAGCAGCAAGAGTGGACAGGGTATAAATAGGGGCTACACCTTC.

The rearrangement uses TRBV6-6 and TRBJ1-4; no clear D. V was cut by 0 bases and J by 6 bases, with 5 bases left in between. Germline CDR1 MNHNY, CDR2 SVGAGI (reference sequence). The CDR3 loop spans 13 amino acids. CDR3 residues: CASSYSRDEKLFF. The CDR3, as DNA: TGTGCCAGCAGTTACTCGCGGGATGAAAAACTGTTTTTT.

The CDR3 loop is CASRAKNGAYNEQFF. CDR3 bases: TGTGCCAGCAGAGCCAAGAACGGAGCTTACAATGAGCAGTTCTTC. This chain joins TRBV2 and TRBJ2-1; D gene unclear. This CDR3 region has 15 residues. Per the germline V gene, CDR1 is SNHLY and CDR2 is FYNNEI. V lost 6 bases and J lost 4, with 16 bases in between.

This clone is a singleton in its sample. J is TRBJ2-1 and V is TRBV19; D is undetermined. The V end lost 5 bases, the J end lost 8 bases, and 16 bases lay between the germline ends. The germline gives CDR1 LNHDA, CDR2 SQIVND (reference sequence). The CDR3 extends over 14 amino acids. Here the CDR3 reads CASSLPRVGYEQFF. As DNA, the CDR3 is TGTGCCAGTAGTTTACCTAGGGTGGGCTATGAGCAGTTCTTC.

V gene TRBV4-3 combines with J gene TRBJ2-2; D remains unclear. The CDR3 runs to 14 residues. Germline V gene lookup returns CDR1 LGHNA and CDR2 YSLEER. V was shortened by 3 bases and J by 1 base, with 6 bases between the two germline ends. The CDR3 nucleotides are TGCGCCAGCAGCCAGTCAGGGAACACCGGGGAGCTGTTTTTT. It specifies CASSQSGNTGELFF.

This chain uses TRBV18 with TRBJ2-3; D uncertain. This CDR3 spans 14 amino acids. Germline assignment: CDR1 KGHSH and CDR2 LQKENI. Trimming pared 7 bases from V and 0 bases from J, leaving 11 bases between. The CDR3 protein is CASCVGISTDTQYF. DNA of the CDR3: TGTGCCAGCTGCGTGGGGATTAGCACAGATACGCAGTATTTT.

This clone was counted a few times. This chain uses TRBV27 with TRBJ1-1; D not certain. Trimming took off 1 base at V and 1 base at J, with 10 bases between the two ends. The V gene's germline CDR1 is MNHEY and CDR2 SMNVEV (reference sequence). CDR3 length: 15 residues. CDR3 loop: CASSLYSSTNTEAFF. CDR3 nucleotides: TGTGCCAGCAGTTTATACTCTTCTACGAACACTGAAGCTTTCTTT.

This clone was counted a single time. J is TRBJ1-4 and V is TRBV5-8; D call uncertain. CDR1 SGHTS and CDR2 YDEGEE come from the germline V gene. The CDR3 has 15 amino acids. V was clipped by 4 bases and J by 7 bases, with 17 bases between them. This CDR3 is CASSRVRAGSEKLFF. CDR3 DNA: TGTGCCAGCAGCCGGGTGCGGGCCGGGAGTGAAAAACTGTTTTTT.

The V call is TRBV5-1, the J call TRBJ1-6; D is unclear. With 4 bases removed from V and 7 bases from J, the gap between germline ends came to 9 bases. This CDR3 region has 13 residues. Germline CDR1 SGHRS, CDR2 YFSETQ. The CDR3 region is CASSREENSPLHF. The CDR3 region has the DNA TGCGCCAGCAGCAGGGAGGAGAATTCACCCCTCCACTTT.

The chain couples TRBV29-1 to TRBJ1-5, with TRBD1 identical over 7 bases. Trimming took 4 bases from V and 5 from J; bases not matched to a gene: 2. The germline V gene encodes CDR1 SQVTM and CDR2 ANQGSEA. The CDR3 extends over 12 amino acids. The DNA of the CDR3 is TGCAGCGTTGGGGACAGTTATCAGCCCCAGCATTTT. Its protein product is CSVGDSYQPQHF.

The V and J genes are TRBV6-5 and TRBJ1-1; D is perhaps TRBD1 (6 bases). This CDR3 has 14 residues. The V gene's germline CDR1 is MNHEY and CDR2 SVGAGI. Trimming took 2 bases from V and 3 from J, leaving 10 bases between them. CDR3 amino acids: CASSYMGADTEAFF. The CDR3 DNA is TGTGCCAGCAGTTACATGGGGGCGGACACTGAAGCTTTCTTT.

This chain joins TRBV11-3 and TRBJ2-1, with D perhaps given as TRBD1 or TRBD2 (5 bases each). This CDR3 is built from 15 residues. Germline lookup yields CDR1 SGHNT and CDR2 YENEEA. V was trimmed by 2 bases and J by 1 base, leaving 9 bases between them. CDR3 DNA: TGTGCCAGCAGCTTAACGGGGCAATCCTACAATGAGCAGTTCTTC. This sequence encodes CASSLTGQSYNEQFF.

The chain has TRBV9 and TRBJ1-2; TRBD1 aligns across 8 bases. This CDR3 has 15 residues. Germline V lookup: CDR1 SGDLS, CDR2 YYNGEE. V dropped 6 bases and J dropped 0; count of bases not matched to a gene: 7. The chain's CDR3 is CASNRGFGANYGYTF. The CDR3 nucleotides read TGTGCCAGCAACAGGGGGTTCGGCGCTAACTATGGCTACACCTTC.

The chain couples TRBV7-2 to TRBJ1-5; possible D gene TRBD1, 5 bases. In germline, CDR1 is SGHTA, CDR2 FQGNSA. The CDR3 consists of 16 residues. V was shortened by 0 bases and J by 0 bases, with 9 bases between the two germline ends. DNA of the CDR3: TGTGCCAGCAGCTTAGCGGGACGGAATAGCAATCAGCCCCAGCATTTT. It specifies CASSLAGRNSNQPQHF.